This paragraph covers one T cell receptor beta chain sequence. Antigen unknown. Looked up from germline, CDR1 is SGDLS and CDR2 is YYNGEE. Trimming left V 0 bases short and J 5 bases short, with 11 bases between. This CDR3 is 15 amino acids long. This sample is drawn from a study of cytomegalovirus exposure and HLA in healthy donors. About the study: Prior work identified 120 million or so unique TCR beta sequences in 150 million to 200 million T cells. Points from the study as a whole: Highly shared sequence variants in one cluster were likely a sequencing artifact.

The PCR contained 60 Vbeta and 13 Jbeta primers. Profiling relied on immunoSEQ multiplex PCR, and the TCRdb table lists in-frame clones only, not all of them. The table has about 120,000 clones, more than 55% seen once. This sequence originates from a man aged 18-30 years in good health and CMV-seronegative. What was sequenced was PBMCs. The rearrangement links TRBV9 to TRBJ2-2, with D possibly TRBD2 on 6 matching bases. CDR3 region: CASSVAGGETGELFF. The CDR3 coding sequence is TGTGCCAGCAGCGTAGCTGGCGGGGAAACCGGGGAGCTGTTTTTT.